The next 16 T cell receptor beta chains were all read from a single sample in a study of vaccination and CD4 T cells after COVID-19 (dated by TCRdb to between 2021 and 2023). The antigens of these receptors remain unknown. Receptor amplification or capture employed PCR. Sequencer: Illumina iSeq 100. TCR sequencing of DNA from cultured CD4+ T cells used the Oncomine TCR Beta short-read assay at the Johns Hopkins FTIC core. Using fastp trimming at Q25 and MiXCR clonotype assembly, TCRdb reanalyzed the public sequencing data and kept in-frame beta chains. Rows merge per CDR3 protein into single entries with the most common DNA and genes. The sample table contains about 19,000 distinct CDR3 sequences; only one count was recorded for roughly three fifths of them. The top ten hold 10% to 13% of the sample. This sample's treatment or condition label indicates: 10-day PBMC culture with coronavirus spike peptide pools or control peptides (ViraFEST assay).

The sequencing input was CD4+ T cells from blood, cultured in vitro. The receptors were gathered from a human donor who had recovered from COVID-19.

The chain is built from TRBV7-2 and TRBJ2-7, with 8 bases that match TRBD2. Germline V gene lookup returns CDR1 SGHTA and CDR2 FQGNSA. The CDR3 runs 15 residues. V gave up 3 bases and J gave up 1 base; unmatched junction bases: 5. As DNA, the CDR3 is TGTGCCAGCAGCTTGGTCGGCGGGGGGTCCTACGAGCAGTACTTC. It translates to CASSLVGGGSYEQYF.

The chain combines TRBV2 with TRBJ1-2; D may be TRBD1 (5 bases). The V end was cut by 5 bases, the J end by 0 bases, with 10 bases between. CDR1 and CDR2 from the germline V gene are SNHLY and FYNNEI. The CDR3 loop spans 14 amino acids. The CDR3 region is CASSSTEANYGYTF. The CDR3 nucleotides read TGTGCCAGCAGTTCGACAGAAGCTAACTATGGCTACACCTTC.

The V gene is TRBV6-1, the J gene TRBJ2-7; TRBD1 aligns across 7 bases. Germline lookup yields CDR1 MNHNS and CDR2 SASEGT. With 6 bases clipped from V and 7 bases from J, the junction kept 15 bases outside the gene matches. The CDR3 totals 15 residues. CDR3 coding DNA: TGTGCCAGCAGCTTCAGCCCTGACAGGGCTGGGGAGCAGTACTTC. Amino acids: CASSFSPDRAGEQYF.

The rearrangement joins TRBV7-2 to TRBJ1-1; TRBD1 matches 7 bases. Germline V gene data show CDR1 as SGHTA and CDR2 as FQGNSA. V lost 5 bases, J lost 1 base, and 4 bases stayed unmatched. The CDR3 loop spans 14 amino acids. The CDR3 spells CASSLGTANTEAFF. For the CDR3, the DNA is TGTGCCAGCAGCCTCGGGACAGCGAACACTGAAGCTTTCTTT.

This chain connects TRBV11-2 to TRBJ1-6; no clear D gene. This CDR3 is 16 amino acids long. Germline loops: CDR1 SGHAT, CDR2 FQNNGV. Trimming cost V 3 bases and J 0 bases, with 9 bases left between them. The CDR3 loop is CASSFTQSSYNSPLHF. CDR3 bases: TGTGCCAGCAGCTTCACGCAGAGCTCCTATAATTCACCCCTCCACTTT.

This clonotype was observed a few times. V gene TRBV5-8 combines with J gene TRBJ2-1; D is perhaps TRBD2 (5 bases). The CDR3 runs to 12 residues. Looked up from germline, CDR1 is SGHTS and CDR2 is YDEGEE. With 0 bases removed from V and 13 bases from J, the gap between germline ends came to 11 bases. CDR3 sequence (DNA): TGTGCCAGCAGCTTGGTGGGGTCTAGCCAGTTCTTC. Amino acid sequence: CASSLVGSSQFF.

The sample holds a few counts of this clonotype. The CDR3 loop is CASSDRRLGYTF. As DNA, the CDR3 is TGTGCCAGCAGTGACAGAAGACTTGGCTACACCTTC. The chain recombines TRBV6-1 with TRBJ1-2; unclear D gene. Deletions cut 3 bases from V and 7 bases from J, with 9 bases between. The CDR3 length is 12 residues. Germline V gene data show CDR1 as MNHNS and CDR2 as SASEGT.

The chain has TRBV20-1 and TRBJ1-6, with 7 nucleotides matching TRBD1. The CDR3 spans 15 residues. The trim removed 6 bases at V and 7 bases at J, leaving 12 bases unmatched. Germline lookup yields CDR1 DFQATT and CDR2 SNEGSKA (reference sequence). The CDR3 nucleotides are TGCAGTGCCCTAAGAGCGGGACAGAAAAATTCACCCCTCCACTTT. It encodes CSALRAGQKNSPLHF.

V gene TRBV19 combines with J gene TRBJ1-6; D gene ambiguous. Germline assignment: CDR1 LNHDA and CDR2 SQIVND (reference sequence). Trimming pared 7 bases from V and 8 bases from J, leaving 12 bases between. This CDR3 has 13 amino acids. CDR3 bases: TGTGCCAGTACCCCGGACGGTTATTCACCCCTCCACTTT. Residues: CASTPDGYSPLHF.

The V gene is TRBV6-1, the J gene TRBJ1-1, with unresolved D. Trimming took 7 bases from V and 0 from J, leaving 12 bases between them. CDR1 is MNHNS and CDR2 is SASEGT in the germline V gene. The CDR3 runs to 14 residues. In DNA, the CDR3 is TGTGCCAGCAAATTTTTCGGTGTGAACACTGAAGCTTTCTTT. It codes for CASKFFGVNTEAFF.

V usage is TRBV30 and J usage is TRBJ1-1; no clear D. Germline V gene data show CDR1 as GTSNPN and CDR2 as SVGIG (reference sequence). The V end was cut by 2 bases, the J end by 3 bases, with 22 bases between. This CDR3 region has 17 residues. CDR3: CAWSSFSPGFLDTEAFF. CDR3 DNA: TGTGCCTGGAGTTCTTTCTCTCCGGGATTCCTGGACACTGAAGCTTTCTTT.

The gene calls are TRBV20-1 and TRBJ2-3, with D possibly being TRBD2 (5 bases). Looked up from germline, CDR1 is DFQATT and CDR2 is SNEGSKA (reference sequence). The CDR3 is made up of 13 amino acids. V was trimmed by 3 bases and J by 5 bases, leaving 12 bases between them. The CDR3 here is CSARFGSEDTQYF. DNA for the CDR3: TGCAGTGCTAGGTTTGGTAGCGAAGATACGCAGTATTTT.

The CDR3 region is CASEDHEDLGSTEQYF. The CDR3 coding sequence is TGTGCCAGCGAGGATCATGAGGACCTCGGATCTACCGAGCAGTACTTC. The chain joins TRBV21-1 to TRBJ2-7. TRBV21-1 is noted as a pseudogene. This CDR3 has 16 residues.

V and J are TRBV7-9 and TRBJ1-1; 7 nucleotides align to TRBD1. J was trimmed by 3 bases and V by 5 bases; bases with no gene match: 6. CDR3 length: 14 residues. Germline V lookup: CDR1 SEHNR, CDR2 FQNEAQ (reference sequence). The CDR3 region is CASSLGQGDTEAFF. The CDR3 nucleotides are TGTGCCAGCAGCCTTGGGCAGGGGGACACTGAAGCTTTCTTT.

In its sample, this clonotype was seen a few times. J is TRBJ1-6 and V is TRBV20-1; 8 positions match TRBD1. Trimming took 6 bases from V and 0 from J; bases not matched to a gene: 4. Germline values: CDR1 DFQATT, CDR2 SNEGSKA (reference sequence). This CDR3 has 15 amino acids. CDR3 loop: CSAIGTGSYNSPLHF. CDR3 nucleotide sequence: TGCAGTGCCATTGGGACAGGCTCCTATAATTCACCCCTCCACTTT.

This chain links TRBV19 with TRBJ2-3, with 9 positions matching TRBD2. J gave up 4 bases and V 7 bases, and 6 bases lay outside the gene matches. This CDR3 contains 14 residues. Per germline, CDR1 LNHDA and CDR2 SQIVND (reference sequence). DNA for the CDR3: TGTGCCAGTACCACCGGACTAGCGCCAGATACGCAGTATTTT. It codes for CASTTGLAPDTQYF.